This T cell receptor beta chain was identified in a study of blood T cell repertoires in COVID-19. Only in-frame clones appear in the TCRdb table, and some are missing; sequencing was by immunoSEQ multiplex PCR. This sample has hundreds of thousands of clones, with around 87% found just once. Germline V CDR1 and CDR2: SGHTA, FQGNSA. V lost 5 bases to trimming and J lost 7 bases; unmatched junction nucleotides: 7. This CDR3 is 13 amino acids long. The clonotype originates from a woman between 35 and 50 years old with COVID-19, enrolled during active disease. Input material: peripheral blood. This chain connects TRBV7-2 to TRBJ1-1, with 7 bases identical to TRBD1. CDR3 in amino acids: CASSLRQGGEAFF. The CDR3, as DNA: TGTGCCAGCAGCCTCCGACAGGGTGGTGAAGCTTTCTTT.